Listed below are T cell receptor beta chains from one sample, sequenced in a study of Tregs in tolerant kidney transplant recipients. Here immunoSEQ multiplex PCR was the method, and the copy in TCRdb shows in-frame clones only, minus some. The data show 90,000 or so clones, approximately 92% seen once. Sequences were obtained from CD8+ T cells from blood. Receptors were obtained from a human donor in good health. CDR3s include the opening cysteine and the closing phenylalanine or tryptophan. Each record gives: J gene, D gene, V gene, CDR3 length, clone size, CDR3 protein, CDR3 DNA. The D gene is left open where the match is weak. Some rows mark clone size as missing; the rest say once, few, many or name a class of expanded clone.

TRBJ2-7 | TRBD1 | TRBV27 | 15 | . | CASSPRDRGSHEQYF | TGTGCCAGCTCCCCCCGGGACAGGGGTTCTCACGAGCAGTACTTC
TRBJ1-2 | TRBD1 | TRBV5-6 | 14 | . | CASSPGQGSYGYTF | TGTGCCAGCAGCCCGGGACAGGGATCCTATGGCTACACCTTC
TRBJ2-3 | TRBD2 | TRBV7-3 | 15 | . | CASSFSGGAGDTQYF | TGTGCCAGCAGCTTTAGCGGGGGGGCTGGAGATACGCAGTATTTT
TRBJ1-6 | . | TRBV6-5 | 13 | once | CASSYSRDSPLHF | TGTGCCAGCAGTTACTCAAGGGATTCACCCCTCCACTTT
TRBJ2-2 | TRBD2 | TRBV6-1 | 15 | . | CASSDGLAGAGELFF | TGTGCCAGCAGTGACGGACTAGCGGGAGCCGGGGAGCTGTTTTTT
TRBJ1-2 | . | TRBV7-8 | 16 | . | CASSLVAGGANYGYTF | TGTGCCAGCAGCTTAGTTGCCGGTGGGGCTAACTATGGCTACACCTTC
TRBJ1-2 | TRBD1 | TRBV27 | 14 | . | CASSHRGSNYGYTF | TGTGCCAGCAGCCACAGGGGGTCTAACTATGGCTACACCTTC
TRBJ1-4 | . | TRBV10-2 | 12 | . | CASSEGNEKLFF | TGCGCCAGCAGTGAGGGAAATGAAAAACTGTTTTTT
TRBJ2-1 | . | TRBV19 | 14 | . | CASKGSLAYNEQFF | TGTGCCAGCAAGGGGTCCCTCGCCTACAATGAGCAGTTCTTC
TRBJ1-2 | . | TRBV6-6 | 11 | . | CASSYTRGYTF | TGTGCCAGCAGTTACACTCGGGGCTACACCTTC
TRBJ2-3 | . | TRBV9 | 16 | . | CASSGVSTPYTDTQYF | TGTGCCAGCAGCGGAGTCTCGACGCCCTATACAGATACGCAGTATTTT
TRBJ1-2 | . | TRBV19 | 14 | . | CASWTGTLNYGYTF | TGTGCCAGTTGGACCGGGACTCTTAACTATGGCTACACCTTC
TRBJ2-1 | TRBD2 | TRBV6-4 | 13 | . | CASSTSDYNEQFF | TGTGCCAGCAGTACTAGCGACTACAATGAGCAGTTCTTC
TRBJ2-3 | . | TRBV27 | 12 | . | CASRDSPDTQYF | TGTGCCAGCAGGGATAGTCCAGATACGCAGTATTTT
TRBJ2-4 | TRBD2 | TRBV7-2 | 17 | . | CASSKGLAVLAKNIQYF | TGTGCCAGCAGCAAGGGACTAGCGGTACTAGCCAAAAACATTCAGTACTTC
TRBJ2-1 | . | TRBV30 | 12 | . | CAWSAFGHEQFF | TGTGCCTGGAGTGCCTTCGGGCATGAGCAGTTCTTC
TRBJ2-1 | . | TRBV7-9 | 14 | . | CASTPPTGYNEQFF | TGTGCCAGCACCCCCCCAACAGGGTACAATGAGCAGTTCTTC
TRBJ2-3 | . | TRBV7-7 | 15 | . | CASSLTGASTDTQYF | TGTGCCAGCAGTCTGACTGGGGCTAGCACAGATACGCAGTATTTT
TRBJ2-5 | . | TRBV6-4 | 13 | . | CASRDSIQETQYF | TGTGCCAGCAGGGACAGCATCCAAGAGACCCAGTACTTC
TRBJ2-3 | . | TRBV6-4 | 15 | few | CASSDSGGSTDTQYF | TGTGCCAGCAGTGACTCGGGCGGGAGCACAGATACGCAGTATTTT
TRBJ2-7 | . | TRBV5-5 | 12 | . | CASSAPLHEQYF | TGTGCCAGCAGCGCCCCCCTTCACGAGCAGTACTTC
TRBJ2-2 | . | TRBV5-1 | 11 | . | CASDEDGELFF | TGCGCCAGCGACGAGGACGGGGAGCTGTTTTTT
TRBJ1-2 | TRBD1 | TRBV6-5 | 14 | . | CASSYSSGGYGYTF | TGTGCCAGCAGTTACTCGTCAGGGGGCTATGGCTACACCTTC
TRBJ1-3 | . | TRBV9 | 13 | . | CASTPRVGNTIYF | TGTGCCAGCACCCCAAGGGTAGGAAACACCATATATTTT
TRBJ1-6 | . | TRBV15 | 16 | once | CATSSMAYSYNSPLHF | TGTGCCACCAGCAGTATGGCTTATTCCTATAATTCACCCCTCCACTTT
TRBJ1-2 | TRBD1 | TRBV6-1 | 14 | . | CASPRQGEEVGYTF | TGTGCCAGCCCCCGACAGGGAGAAGAGGTTGGCTACACCTTC
TRBJ2-7 | TRBD1 | TRBV7-7 | 15 | . | CASSLGQGAAYEQYF | TGTGCTAGCAGCCTTGGACAGGGGGCAGCCTACGAGCAGTACTTC
TRBJ2-7 | TRBD2 | TRBV27 | 14 | once | CASSLIAGVYEQYF | TGTGCCAGCAGTCTAATAGCGGGGGTCTACGAGCAGTACTTC
TRBJ2-1 | TRBD2 | TRBV10-1 | 15 | . | CASSETSGGFNEQFF | TGCGCCAGCAGTGAGACTAGCGGAGGCTTCAATGAGCAGTTCTTC
TRBJ1-2 | . | TRBV19 | 13 | once | CASSISDYYGYTF | TGTGCCAGTAGTATTTCCGACTACTATGGCTACACCTTC
TRBJ1-1 | TRBD1 | TRBV14 | 14 | few | CASSFRDRDTEAFF | TGTGCCAGCAGCTTCCGGGACAGGGATACTGAAGCTTTCTTT
TRBJ1-4 | TRBD1 | TRBV7-8 | 14 | . | CASSSDRENEKLFF | TGTGCCAGCAGCTCCGACAGGGAGAATGAAAAACTGTTTTTT
TRBJ2-3 | . | TRBV13 | 15 | few | CASRIRDTSTDTQYF | TGTGCCAGCAGGATCCGGGACACCAGCACAGATACGCAGTATTTT
TRBJ2-7 | TRBD1 | TRBV25-1 | 14 | . | CASRPDRESAEQYF | TGTGCCAGTAGACCGGACAGGGAGTCGGCCGAGCAGTACTTC
TRBJ1-5 | TRBD1 | TRBV2 | 18 | . | CASSEARDRGYSNQPQHF | TGTGCCAGCAGTGAAGCTCGGGACAGGGGATATAGCAATCAGCCCCAGCATTTT
TRBJ2-3 | TRBD2 | TRBV19 | 14 | . | CAGPSSGAEDTQYF | TGTGCCGGTCCCTCTAGCGGGGCCGAAGATACGCAGTATTTT
TRBJ1-4 | . | TRBV29-1 | 13 | once | CSVEQSGGEKLFF | TGCAGCGTTGAACAGTCCGGGGGTGAAAAACTGTTTTTT
TRBJ1-1 | . | TRBV9 | 18 | . | CASSVGAIGPGGNTEAFF | TGTGCCAGCAGCGTAGGGGCAATCGGGCCCGGGGGGAACACTGAAGCTTTCTTT
TRBJ2-7 | TRBD1 | TRBV2 | 14 | . | CASSESGGGYEQYF | TGTGCCAGCAGTGAATCAGGGGGTGGGTACGAGCAGTACTTC
TRBJ1-4 | . | TRBV7-9 | 15 | few | CASSLFDRMAEKLFF | TGTGCCAGCAGCTTATTCGATCGTATGGCCGAAAAACTGTTTTTT
TRBJ2-7 | . | TRBV27 | 13 | . | CASSVGLSYEQYF | TGTGCCAGCAGTGTCGGACTATCCTACGAGCAGTACTTC
TRBJ2-2 | TRBD1 | TRBV2 | 12 | . | CASRTGSGELFF | TGTGCCAGCAGGACAGGGTCCGGGGAGCTGTTTTTT
TRBJ1-2 | . | TRBV30 | 10 | . | CAWSNYGYTF | TGTGCCTGGTCGAACTATGGCTACACCTTC